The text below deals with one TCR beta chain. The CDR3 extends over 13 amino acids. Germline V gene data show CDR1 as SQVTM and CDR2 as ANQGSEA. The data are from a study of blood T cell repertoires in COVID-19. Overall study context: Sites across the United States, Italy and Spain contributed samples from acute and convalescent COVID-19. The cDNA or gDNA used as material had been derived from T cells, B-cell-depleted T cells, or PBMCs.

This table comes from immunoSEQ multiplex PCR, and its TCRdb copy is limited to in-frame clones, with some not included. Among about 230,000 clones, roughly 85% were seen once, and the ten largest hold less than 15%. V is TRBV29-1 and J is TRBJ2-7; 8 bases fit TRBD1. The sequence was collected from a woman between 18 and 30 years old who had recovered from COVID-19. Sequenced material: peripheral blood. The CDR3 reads CIADGQGRYEQYF. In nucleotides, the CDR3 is TGCATCGCGGATGGACAGGGCCGTTACGAGCAGTACTTC.